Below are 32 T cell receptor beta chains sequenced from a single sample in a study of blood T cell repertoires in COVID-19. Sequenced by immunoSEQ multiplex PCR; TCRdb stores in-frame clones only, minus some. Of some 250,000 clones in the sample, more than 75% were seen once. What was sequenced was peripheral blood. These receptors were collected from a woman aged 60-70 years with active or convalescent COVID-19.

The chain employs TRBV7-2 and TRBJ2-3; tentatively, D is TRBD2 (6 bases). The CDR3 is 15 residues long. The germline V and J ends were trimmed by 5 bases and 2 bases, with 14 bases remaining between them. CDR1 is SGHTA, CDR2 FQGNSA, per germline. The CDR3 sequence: CASSPGTSLTDTQYF. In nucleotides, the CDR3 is TGTGCCAGCAGCCCTGGGACTTCCCTCACAGATACGCAGTATTTT.

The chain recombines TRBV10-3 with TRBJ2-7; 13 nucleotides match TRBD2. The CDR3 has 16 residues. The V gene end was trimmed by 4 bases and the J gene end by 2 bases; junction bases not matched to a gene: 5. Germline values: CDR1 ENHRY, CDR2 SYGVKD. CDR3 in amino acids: CAISGTSGGVPYEQYF. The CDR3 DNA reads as TGTGCCATCAGTGGGACTAGCGGGGGTGTCCCCTACGAGCAGTACTTC.

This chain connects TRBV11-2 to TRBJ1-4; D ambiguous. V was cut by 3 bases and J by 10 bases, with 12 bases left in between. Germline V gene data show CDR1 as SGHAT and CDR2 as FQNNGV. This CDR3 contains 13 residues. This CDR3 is CASSFGDLGKLFF. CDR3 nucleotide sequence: TGTGCCAGCAGCTTCGGGGATTTGGGAAAACTGTTTTTT.

In nucleotides, the CDR3 is TGTGCCAGCAGTGAGGAGGTAGCGGGGGGGCCAGATACGCAGTATTTT. Residues: CASSEEVAGGPDTQYF. V gene TRBV6-1 combines with J gene TRBJ2-3; 11 bases agree with TRBD2. CDR3 size: 16 residues. V lost 3 bases, J lost 4 bases, and 6 bases stayed unmatched. The germline V gene encodes CDR1 MNHNS and CDR2 SASEGT.

The CDR3 here is CASSSGVSTNEKLFF. CDR3 DNA: TGTGCCAGCAGCTCCGGGGTGTCAACTAATGAAAAACTGTTTTTT. The rearrangement joins TRBV7-9 to TRBJ1-4; no reliable D call. There are 15 residues in the CDR3. Germline CDR1 and CDR2: SEHNR and FQNEAQ (reference sequence). V shed 4 bases and J shed 0 bases, with 9 bases lying between them.

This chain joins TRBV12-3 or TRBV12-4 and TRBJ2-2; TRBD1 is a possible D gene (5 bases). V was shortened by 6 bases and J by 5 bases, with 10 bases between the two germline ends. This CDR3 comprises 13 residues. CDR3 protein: CASRVRQTGELFF. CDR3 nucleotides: TGTGCCAGCAGGGTCCGACAGACCGGGGAGCTGTTTTTT.

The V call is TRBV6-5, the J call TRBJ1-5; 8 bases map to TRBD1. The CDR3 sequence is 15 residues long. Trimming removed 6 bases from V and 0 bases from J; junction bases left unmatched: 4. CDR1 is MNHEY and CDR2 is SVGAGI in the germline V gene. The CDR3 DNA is TGTGCCAGCAGGTGGACAGGGAATAGCAATCAGCCCCAGCATTTT. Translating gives CASRWTGNSNQPQHF.

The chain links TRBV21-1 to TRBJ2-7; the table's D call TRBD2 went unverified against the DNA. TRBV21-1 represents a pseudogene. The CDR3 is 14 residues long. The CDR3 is CASSKGEGRDEQYF. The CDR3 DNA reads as TGTGCCAGCAGCAAAGGTGAGGGGAGGGACGAGCAGTACTTC.

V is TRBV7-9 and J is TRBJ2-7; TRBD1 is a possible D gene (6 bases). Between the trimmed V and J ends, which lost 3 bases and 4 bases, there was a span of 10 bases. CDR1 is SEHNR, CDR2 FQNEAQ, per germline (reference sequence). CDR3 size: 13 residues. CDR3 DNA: TGTGCCAGCAGCTTTCCAACAGGGTACGAGCAGTACTTC. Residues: CASSFPTGYEQYF.

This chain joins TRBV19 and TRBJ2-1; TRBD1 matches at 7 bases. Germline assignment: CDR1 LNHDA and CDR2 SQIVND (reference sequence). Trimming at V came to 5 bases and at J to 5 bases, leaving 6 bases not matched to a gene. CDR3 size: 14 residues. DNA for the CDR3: TGTGCCAGTAGTGAGGGGGCGGGTCACAATGAGCAGTTCTTC. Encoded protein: CASSEGAGHNEQFF.

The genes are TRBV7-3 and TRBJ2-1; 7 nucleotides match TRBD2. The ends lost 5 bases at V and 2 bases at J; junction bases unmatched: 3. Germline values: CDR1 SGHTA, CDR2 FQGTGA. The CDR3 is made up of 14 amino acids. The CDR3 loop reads CASSLSGPYNEQFF. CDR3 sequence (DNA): TGTGCCAGCAGCCTTAGCGGGCCCTACAATGAGCAGTTCTTC.

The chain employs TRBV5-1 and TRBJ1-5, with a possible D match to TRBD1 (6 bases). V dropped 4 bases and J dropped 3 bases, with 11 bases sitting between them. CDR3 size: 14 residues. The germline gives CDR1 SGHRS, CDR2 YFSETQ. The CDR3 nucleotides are TGCGCCAGCAGCCTAACAGGGCTCAATCAGCCCCAGCATTTT. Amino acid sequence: CASSLTGLNQPQHF.

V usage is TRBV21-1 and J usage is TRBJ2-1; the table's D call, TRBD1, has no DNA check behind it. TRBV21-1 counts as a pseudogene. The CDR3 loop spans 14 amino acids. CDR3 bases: TGTGCCAGCAGCATGGACAGGGGATACAATGAGCAGTTCTTC. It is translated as CASSMDRGYNEQFF.

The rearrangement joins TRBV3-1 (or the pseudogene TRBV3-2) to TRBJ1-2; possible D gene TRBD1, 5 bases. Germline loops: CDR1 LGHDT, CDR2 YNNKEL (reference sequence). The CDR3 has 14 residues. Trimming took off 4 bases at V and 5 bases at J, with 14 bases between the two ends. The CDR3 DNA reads TGTGCCAGCAGCCTAGGGGTACAGGCTTATGGCTACACCTTC. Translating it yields CASSLGVQAYGYTF.

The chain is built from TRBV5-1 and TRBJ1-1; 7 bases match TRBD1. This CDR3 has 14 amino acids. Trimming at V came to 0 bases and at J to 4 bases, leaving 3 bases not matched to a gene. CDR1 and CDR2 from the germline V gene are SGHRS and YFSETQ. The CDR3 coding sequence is TGCGCCAGCAGCTTGGGGACAGGACCCACTGAAGCTTTCTTT. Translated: CASSLGTGPTEAFF.

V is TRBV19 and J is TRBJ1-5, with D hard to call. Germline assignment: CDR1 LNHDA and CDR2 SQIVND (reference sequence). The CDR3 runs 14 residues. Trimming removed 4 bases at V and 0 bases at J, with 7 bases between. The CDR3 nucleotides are TGTGCCAGTAGTACCTTAGATAGCAATCAGCCCCAGCATTTT. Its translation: CASSTLDSNQPQHF.

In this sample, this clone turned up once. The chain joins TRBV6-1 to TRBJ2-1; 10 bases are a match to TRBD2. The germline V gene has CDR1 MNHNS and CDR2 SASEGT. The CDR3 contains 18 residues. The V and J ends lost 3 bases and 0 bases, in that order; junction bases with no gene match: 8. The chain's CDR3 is CASSDPTSGASSYNEQFF. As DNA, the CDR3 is TGTGCCAGCAGTGACCCTACTAGCGGGGCTAGCTCCTACAATGAGCAGTTCTTC.

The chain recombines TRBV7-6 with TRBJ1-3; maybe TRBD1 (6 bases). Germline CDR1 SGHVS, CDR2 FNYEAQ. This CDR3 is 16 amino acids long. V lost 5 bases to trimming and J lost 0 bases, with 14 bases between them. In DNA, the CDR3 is TGTGCCAGCAGCCCCCGACAGGCCTACTCTGGAAACACCATATATTTT. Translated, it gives CASSPRQAYSGNTIYF. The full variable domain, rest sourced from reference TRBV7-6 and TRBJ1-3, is GAGVSQSPRYKVTKRGQDVALRCDPISGHVSLYWYRQALGQGPEFLTYFNYEAQQDKSGLPNDRFSAERPEGSISTLTIQRTEQRDSAMYRCASSPRQAYSGNTIYFGEGSWLTVV.

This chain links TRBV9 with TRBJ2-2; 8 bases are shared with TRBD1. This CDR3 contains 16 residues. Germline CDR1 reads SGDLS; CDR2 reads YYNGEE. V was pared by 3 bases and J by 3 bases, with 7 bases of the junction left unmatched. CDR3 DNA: TGTGCCAGCAGCGCCAGGGGGCGCTCGGACACCGGGGAGCTGTTTTTT. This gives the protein CASSARGRSDTGELFF.

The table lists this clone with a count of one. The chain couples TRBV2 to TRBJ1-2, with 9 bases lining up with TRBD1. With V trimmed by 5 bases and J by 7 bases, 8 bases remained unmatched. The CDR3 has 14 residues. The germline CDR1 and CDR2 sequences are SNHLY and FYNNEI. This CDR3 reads CASSLGQGVSGYTF. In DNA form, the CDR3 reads TGTGCCAGCAGTTTGGGACAGGGAGTGAGTGGCTACACCTTC. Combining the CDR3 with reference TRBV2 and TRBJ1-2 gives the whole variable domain EPEVTQTPSHQVTQMGQEVILRCVPISNHLYFYWYRQILGQKVEFLVSFYNNEISEKSEIFDDQFSVERPDGSNFTLKIRSTKLEDSAMYFCASSLGQGVSGYTFGSGTRLTVV.

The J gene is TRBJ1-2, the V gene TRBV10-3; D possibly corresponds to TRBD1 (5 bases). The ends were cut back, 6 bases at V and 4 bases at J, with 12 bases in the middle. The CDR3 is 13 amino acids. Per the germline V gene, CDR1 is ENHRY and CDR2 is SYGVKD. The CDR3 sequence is CAISQGLIYGYTF. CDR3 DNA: TGTGCCATCAGCCAGGGCCTGATCTATGGCTACACCTTC.

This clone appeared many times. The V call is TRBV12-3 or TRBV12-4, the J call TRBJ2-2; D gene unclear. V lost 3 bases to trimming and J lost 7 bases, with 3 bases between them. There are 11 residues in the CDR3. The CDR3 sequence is CASSFVGELFF. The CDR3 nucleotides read TGTGCCAGCAGTTTCGTCGGGGAGCTGTTTTTT.

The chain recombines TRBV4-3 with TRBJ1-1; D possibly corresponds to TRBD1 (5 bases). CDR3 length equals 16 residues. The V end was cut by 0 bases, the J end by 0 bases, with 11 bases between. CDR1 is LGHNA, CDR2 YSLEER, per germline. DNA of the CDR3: TGCGCCAGCAGCCAAGATTGGGGCCTCATGAACACTGAAGCTTTCTTT. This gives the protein CASSQDWGLMNTEAFF.

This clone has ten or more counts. CDR3 sequence (DNA): TGTGCCTGGAACCAGGGGGGCCATGAGCAGTTCTTC. This codes for CAWNQGGHEQFF. The gene calls are TRBV30 and TRBJ2-1; possible D gene TRBD1, 7 bases. The CDR3 is made up of 12 amino acids. The germline V and J ends were trimmed by 4 bases and 8 bases, with 12 bases remaining between them. Germline-derived CDR1 and CDR2 are GTSNPN and SVGIG (reference sequence).

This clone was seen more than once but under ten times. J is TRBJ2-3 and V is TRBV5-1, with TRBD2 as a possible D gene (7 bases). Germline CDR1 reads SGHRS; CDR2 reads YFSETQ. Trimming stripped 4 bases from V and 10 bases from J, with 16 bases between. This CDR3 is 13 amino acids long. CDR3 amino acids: CASSPGGLGAQYF. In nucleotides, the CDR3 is TGCGCCAGCAGCCCCGGGGGGCTCGGGGCGCAGTATTTT.

The DNA for the CDR3 is TGTGCCAGCAGTTACCTCTTAACTACAGGGAATTCACCCCTCCACTTT. Its translation is CASSYLLTTGNSPLHF. The chain uses TRBV6-5 and TRBJ1-6; D may be TRBD1 (6 bases). The V end was cut by 2 bases, the J end by 7 bases, with 15 bases between. This CDR3 is built from 16 residues. CDR1 MNHEY and CDR2 SVGAGI come from the germline V gene.

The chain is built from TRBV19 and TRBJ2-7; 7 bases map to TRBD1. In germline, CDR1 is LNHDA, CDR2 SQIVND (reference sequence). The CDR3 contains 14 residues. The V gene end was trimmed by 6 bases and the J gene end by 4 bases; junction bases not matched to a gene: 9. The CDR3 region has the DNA TGTGCCAGTAGCCGTAGTGGGACAGATTACGAGCAGTACTTC. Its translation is CASSRSGTDYEQYF.

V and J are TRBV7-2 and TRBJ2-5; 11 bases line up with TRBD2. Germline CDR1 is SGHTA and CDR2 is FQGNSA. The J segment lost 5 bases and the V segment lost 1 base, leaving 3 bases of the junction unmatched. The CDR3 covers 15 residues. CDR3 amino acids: CASSLVAGGPETQYF. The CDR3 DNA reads TGTGCCAGCAGCTTAGTAGCGGGGGGGCCGGAGACCCAGTACTTC.

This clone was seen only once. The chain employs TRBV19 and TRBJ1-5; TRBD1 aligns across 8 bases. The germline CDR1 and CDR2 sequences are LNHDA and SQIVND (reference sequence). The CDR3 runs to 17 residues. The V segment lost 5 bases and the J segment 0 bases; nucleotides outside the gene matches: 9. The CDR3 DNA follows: TGTGCCAGTAGTCCACGGACAGGGACGGGTAGCAATCAGCCCCAGCATTTT. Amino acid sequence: CASSPRTGTGSNQPQHF.

In nucleotides, the CDR3 is TGTGCCAGCAGCCGCGGTTTTGGCTACACCTTC. Translation: CASSRGFGYTF. The chain has TRBV7-9 and TRBJ1-2; D not certain. CDR1 and CDR2 from the germline V gene are SEHNR and FQNEAQ (reference sequence). Between the trimmed V and J ends, which lost 5 bases and 7 bases, there was a span of 8 bases. This CDR3 region has 11 residues.

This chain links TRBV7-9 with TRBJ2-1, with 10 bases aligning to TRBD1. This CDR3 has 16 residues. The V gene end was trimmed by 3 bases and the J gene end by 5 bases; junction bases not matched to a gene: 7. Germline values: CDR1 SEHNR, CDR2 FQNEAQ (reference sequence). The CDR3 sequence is CASSFTGTGANNEQFF. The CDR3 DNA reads TGTGCCAGCAGCTTCACCGGGACAGGGGCTAACAATGAGCAGTTCTTC.

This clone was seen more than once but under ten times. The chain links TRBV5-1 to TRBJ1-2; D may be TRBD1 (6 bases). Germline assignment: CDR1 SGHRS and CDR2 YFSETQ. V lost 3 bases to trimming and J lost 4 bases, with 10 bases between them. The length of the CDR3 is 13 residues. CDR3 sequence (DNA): TGCGCCAGCAGCTGGGGAGGGGGCTATGGCTACACCTTC. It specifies CASSWGGGYGYTF.